The 9 T cell receptor beta chains below all came from one sample that was sequenced in a study of identical twins. One entry per CDR3 protein results from TCRdb running MiXCR on the 5' RACE reads. The sample contains about 700,000 distinct CDR3 sequences, roughly 6.2% of which appear only once. The sequenced sample consisted of naive T cells sorted from blood. All receptors derive from a man younger than 35 in good health.

This clonotype has at least ten counts. The chain uses TRBV15 and TRBJ2-1; 14 bases are shared with TRBD2. The CDR3 is 18 amino acids. V gave up 0 bases and J gave up 3 bases; unmatched junction bases: 4. Germline V gene data show CDR1 as LNHNV and CDR2 as YYDKDF (reference sequence). CDR3 sequence (DNA): TGTGCCACCAGCAGAGACCGACTAGCGGGAGGGTACTACAATGAGCAGTTCTTC. As protein: CATSRDRLAGGYYNEQFF.

This clonotype was observed a few times. The chain combines TRBV11-2 with TRBJ2-1; 8 nucleotides match TRBD1. Germline V gives CDR1 SGHAT, CDR2 FQNNGV. This CDR3 spans 15 amino acids. The V segment lost 5 bases and the J segment 5 bases; nucleotides outside the gene matches: 8. This chain's CDR3 is CASSPRQGANNEQFF. CDR3 nucleotide sequence: TGTGCCAGCAGCCCCCGGCAGGGGGCCAACAATGAGCAGTTCTTC.

In its sample, this clonotype was seen a few times. J is TRBJ2-5 and V is TRBV6-6, with D maybe TRBD1 (5 bases). The CDR3 is made up of 11 amino acids. Germline V lookup: CDR1 MNHNY, CDR2 SVGAGI (reference sequence). Trimming removed 11 bases from V and 6 bases from J, with 13 bases in between. The CDR3 loop is CAGAQGKTQYF. As DNA, the CDR3 is TGTGCCGGGGCCCAGGGAAAGACCCAGTACTTC.

Many counts were recorded for this clonotype. The chain couples TRBV7-9 to TRBJ2-1; 10 nucleotides agree with TRBD2. CDR3 length: 15 amino acids. The V gene end was trimmed by 6 bases and the J gene end by 4 bases; junction bases not matched to a gene: 6. In germline, CDR1 is SEHNR, CDR2 FQNEAQ (reference sequence). The CDR3 coding sequence is TGTGCCAGCAGTCCCAGACTAGCGGGTTACAATGAGCAGTTCTTC. This codes for CASSPRLAGYNEQFF.

This clonotype has only a few counts. The chain links TRBV20-1 to TRBJ2-4; tentatively, D is TRBD1 (5 bases). The germline CDR1 and CDR2 sequences are DFQATT and SNEGSKA (reference sequence). The CDR3 loop spans 13 amino acids. This chain's CDR3 is CRGLGLAKNIQYF. CDR3 nucleotide sequence: TGCAGGGGGTTGGGGCTTGCCAAAAACATTCAGTACTTC.

The table lists this clonotype with many counts. The rearrangement links TRBV6-1 to TRBJ2-3, with D perhaps TRBD2 (5 bases). CDR1 and CDR2 from the germline V gene are MNHNS and SASEGT. The germline V and J ends were trimmed by 8 bases and 1 base, with 13 bases remaining between them. There are 14 residues in the CDR3. As DNA, the CDR3 is TGTGCCAGCCTAGGAGGAGAAGGCACAGATACGCAGTATTTT. Protein: CASLGGEGTDTQYF.

This clonotype was seen repeatedly, ten times or more. V is TRBV20-1 and J is TRBJ2-1, with 9 bases fitting TRBD2. Looked up from germline, CDR1 is DFQATT and CDR2 is SNEGSKA (reference sequence). Unmatched junction bases numbered 8, after V lost 7 bases and J lost 4 bases. The CDR3 is made up of 14 amino acids. This CDR3 is CSGTGSGSYNEQFF. The CDR3 DNA follows: TGCAGTGGGACGGGTAGCGGGAGTTACAATGAGCAGTTCTTC.

This clonotype was seen only a few times. The chain recombines TRBV10-3 with TRBJ2-1; 10 bases are a match to TRBD1. CDR1 ENHRY and CDR2 SYGVKD come from the germline V gene. The CDR3 sequence is 15 residues long. V trimming: 11 bases; J trimming: 6 bases; junction bases outside the gene matches: 13. CDR3 sequence (DNA): TGTGCCGGTTGGTTCCGGACAGGGGGTGTCAATGAGCAGTTCTTC. Translation: CAGWFRTGGVNEQFF.

This clonotype was found many times. This chain joins TRBV6-1 and TRBJ2-7; D remains ambiguous. With 6 bases removed from V and 6 bases from J, the gap between germline ends came to 18 bases. The CDR3 runs to 14 residues. From germline, CDR1 is MNHNS and CDR2 SASEGT. CDR3 sequence (DNA): TGTGCCAGCAGCCTATTACCCACCACCTCCGAGCAGTACGTC. Protein: CASSLLPTTSEQYV.